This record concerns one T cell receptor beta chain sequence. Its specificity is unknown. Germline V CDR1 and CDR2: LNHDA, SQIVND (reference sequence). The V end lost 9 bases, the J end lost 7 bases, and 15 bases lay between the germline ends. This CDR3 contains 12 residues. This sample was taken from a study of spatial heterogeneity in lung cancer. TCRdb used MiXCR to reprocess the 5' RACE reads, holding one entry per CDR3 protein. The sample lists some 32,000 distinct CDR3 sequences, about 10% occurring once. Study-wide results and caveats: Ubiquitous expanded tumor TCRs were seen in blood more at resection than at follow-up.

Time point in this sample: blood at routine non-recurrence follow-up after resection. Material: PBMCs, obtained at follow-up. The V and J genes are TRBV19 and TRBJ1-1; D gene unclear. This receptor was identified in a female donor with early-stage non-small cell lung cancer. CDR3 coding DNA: TGTGCCAGCTCCCCGGAACCTTTTGAAGCTTTCTTT. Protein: CASSPEPFEAFF.